This T cell receptor (beta chain) was sequenced for a study of blood T cell repertoires in COVID-19. The overall study: The study drew acute and convalescent COVID-19 samples from the United States, Italy and Spain. Nucleic acid was either cDNA or gDNA, and it came from T cells, B-cell-depleted T cells, or PBMCs.

Germline V lookup: CDR1 MNHEY, CDR2 SMNVEV (reference sequence). The CDR3 runs to 15 residues. The V and J ends lost 5 bases and 2 bases respectively, with 13 bases between them. In the authors' workflow: Amplification from reference gene primers served as the basis for estimated nucleated cell counts. The table came from immunoSEQ multiplex PCR; TCRdb's copy has only in-frame clones and leaves some out. V, J and clone size are taken as reported in that table, and D and trimming were inferred from the DNA itself. The table has roughly 260,000 clones, roughly 80% seen once. The sequence was collected from a woman aged 35 to 49 with active or convalescent COVID-19. Sequences were obtained from peripheral blood. The V call is TRBV27, the J call TRBJ2-1; weak D call: TRBD2 (5 bases). The CDR3 protein is CASSLVASTYNEQFF. The CDR3 nucleotides read TGTGCCAGCAGTCTGGTAGCGAGTACCTACAATGAGCAGTTCTTC.